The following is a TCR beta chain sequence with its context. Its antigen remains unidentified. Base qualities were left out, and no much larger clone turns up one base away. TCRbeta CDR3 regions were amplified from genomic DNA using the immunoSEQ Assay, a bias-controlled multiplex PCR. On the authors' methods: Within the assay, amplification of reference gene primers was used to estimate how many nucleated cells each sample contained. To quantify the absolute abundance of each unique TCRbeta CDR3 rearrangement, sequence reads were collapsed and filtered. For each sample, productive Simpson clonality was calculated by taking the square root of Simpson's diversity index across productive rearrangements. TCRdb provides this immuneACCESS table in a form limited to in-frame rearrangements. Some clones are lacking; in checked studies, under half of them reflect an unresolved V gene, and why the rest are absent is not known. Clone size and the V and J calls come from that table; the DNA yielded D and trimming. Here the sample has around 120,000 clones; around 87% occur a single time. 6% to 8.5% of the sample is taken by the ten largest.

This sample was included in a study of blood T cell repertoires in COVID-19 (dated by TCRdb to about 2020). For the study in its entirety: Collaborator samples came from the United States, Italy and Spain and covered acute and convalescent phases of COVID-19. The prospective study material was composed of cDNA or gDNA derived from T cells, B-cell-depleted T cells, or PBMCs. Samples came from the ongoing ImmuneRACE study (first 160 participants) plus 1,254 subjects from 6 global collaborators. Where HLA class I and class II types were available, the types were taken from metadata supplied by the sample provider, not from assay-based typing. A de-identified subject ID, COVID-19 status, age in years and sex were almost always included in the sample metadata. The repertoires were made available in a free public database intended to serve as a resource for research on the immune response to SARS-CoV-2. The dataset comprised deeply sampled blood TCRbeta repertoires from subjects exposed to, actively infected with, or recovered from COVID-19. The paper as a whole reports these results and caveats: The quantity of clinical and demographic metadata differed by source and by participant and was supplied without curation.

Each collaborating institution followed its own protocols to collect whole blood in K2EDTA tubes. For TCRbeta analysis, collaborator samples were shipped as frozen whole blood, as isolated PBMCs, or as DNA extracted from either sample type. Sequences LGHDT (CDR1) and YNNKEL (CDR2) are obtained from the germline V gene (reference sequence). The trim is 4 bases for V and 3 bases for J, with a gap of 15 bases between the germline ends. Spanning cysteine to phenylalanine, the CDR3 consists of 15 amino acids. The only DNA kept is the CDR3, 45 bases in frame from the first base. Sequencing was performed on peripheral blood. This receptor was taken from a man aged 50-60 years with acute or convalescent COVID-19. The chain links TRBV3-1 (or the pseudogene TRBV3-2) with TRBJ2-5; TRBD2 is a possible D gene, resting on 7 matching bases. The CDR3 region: CASSLVRGGKETQYF. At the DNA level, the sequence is TGTGCCAGCAGCCTCGTTAGGGGGGGAAAAGAGACCCAGTACTTC.